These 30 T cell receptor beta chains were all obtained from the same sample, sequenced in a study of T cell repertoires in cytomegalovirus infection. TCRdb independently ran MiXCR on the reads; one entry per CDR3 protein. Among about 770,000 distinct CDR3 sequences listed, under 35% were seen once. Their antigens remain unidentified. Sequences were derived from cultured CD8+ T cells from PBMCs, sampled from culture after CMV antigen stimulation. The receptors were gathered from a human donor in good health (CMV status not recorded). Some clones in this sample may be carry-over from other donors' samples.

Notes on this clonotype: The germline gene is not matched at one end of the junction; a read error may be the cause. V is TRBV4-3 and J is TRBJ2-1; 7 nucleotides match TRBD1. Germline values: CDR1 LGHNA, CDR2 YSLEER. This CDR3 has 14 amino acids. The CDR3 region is CASSQETGDKEQFF. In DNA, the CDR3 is TGCGCCAGCAGCCAAGAAACAGGGGACAAGGAGCAGTTCTTC.

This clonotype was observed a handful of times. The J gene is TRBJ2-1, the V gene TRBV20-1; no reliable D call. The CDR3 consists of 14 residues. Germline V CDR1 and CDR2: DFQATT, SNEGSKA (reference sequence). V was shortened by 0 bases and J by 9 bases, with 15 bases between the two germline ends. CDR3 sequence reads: CSARDRSGLFEQFF. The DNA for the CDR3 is TGCAGTGCTAGAGATCGGTCCGGTTTGTTTGAGCAGTTCTTC.

CDR3 nucleotides: TGTGCCAGTAATCTTCAGGGTCTAGATAGCAATCAGCCCCAGCATTTT. Amino acids: CASNLQGLDSNQPQHF. This sequence joins TRBV19 and TRBJ1-5; the D gene is possibly TRBD1 (5 bases). Germline V gene data show CDR1 as LNHDA and CDR2 as SQIVND (reference sequence). The CDR3 contains 16 residues. With 7 bases removed from V and 0 bases from J, the gap between germline ends came to 16 bases.

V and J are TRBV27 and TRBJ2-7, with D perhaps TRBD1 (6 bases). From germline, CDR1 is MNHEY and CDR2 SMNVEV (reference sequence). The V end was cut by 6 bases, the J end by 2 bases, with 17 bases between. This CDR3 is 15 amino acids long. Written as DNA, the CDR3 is TGTGCCAGCAGCCCCACGGCAGGGGAGACCTACGAGCAGTACTTC. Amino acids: CASSPTAGETYEQYF.

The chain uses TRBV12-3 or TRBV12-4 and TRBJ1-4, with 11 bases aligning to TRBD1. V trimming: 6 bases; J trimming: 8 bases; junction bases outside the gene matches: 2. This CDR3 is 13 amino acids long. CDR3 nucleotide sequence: TGTGCCAGCAGGGGACAGGGGGAAGAAAAACTGTTTTTT. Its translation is CASRGQGEEKLFF.

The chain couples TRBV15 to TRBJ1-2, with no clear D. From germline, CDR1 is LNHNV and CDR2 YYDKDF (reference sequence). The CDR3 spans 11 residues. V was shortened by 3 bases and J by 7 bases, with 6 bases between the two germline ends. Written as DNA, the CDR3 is TGTGCCACCAGCAGGGACGGTGGCTACACCTTC. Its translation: CATSRDGGYTF.

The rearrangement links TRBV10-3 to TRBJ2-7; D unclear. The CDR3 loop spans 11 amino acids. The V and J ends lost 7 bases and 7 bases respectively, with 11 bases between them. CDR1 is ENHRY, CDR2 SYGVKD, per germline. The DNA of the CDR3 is TGTGCCATCAAAGCCTCGTGGGAGCAGTACTTC. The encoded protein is CAIKASWEQYF.

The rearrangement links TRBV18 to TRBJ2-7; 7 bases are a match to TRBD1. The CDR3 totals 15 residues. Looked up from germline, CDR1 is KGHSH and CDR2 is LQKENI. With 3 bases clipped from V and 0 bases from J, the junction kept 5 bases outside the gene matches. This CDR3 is CASSPVRQGSYEQYV. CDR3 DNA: TGTGCCAGCTCACCGGTGAGACAGGGCTCCTACGAGCAGTACGTC.

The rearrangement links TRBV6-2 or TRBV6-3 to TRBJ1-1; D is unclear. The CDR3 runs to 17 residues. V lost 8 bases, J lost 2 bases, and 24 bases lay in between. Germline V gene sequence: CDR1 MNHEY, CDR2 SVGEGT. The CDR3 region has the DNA TGTGCCAGCCTTAAAATAACTGGTGGGCCTTACAACACTGAAGCTTTCTTT. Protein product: CASLKITGGPYNTEAFF.

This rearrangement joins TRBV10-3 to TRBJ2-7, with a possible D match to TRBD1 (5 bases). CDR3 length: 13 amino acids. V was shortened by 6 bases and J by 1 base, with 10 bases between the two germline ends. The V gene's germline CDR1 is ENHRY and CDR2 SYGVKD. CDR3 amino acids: CAIRTDSSYEQYF. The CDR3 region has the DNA TGTGCCATCAGGACAGACTCGTCCTACGAGCAGTACTTC.

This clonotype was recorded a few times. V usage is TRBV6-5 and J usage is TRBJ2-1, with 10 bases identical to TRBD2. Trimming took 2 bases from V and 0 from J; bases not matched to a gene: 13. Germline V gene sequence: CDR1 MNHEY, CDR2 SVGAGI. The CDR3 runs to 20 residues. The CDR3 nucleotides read TGTGCCAGCAGTTACCTCCAGCGGGGGGGCCGTCCGGGCTCCTACAATGAGCAGTTCTTC. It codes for CASSYLQRGGRPGSYNEQFF.

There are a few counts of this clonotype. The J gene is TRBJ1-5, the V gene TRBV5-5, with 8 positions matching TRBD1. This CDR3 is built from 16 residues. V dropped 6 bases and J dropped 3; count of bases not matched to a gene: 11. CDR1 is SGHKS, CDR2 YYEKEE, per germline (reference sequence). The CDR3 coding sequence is TGTGCCAGCACCTCGACCCCGGGACAGGACAATCAGCCCCAGCATTTT. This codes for CASTSTPGQDNQPQHF.

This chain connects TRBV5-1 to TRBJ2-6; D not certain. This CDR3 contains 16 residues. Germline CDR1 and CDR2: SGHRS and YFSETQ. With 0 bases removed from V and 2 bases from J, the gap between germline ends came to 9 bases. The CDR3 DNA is TGCGCCAGCAGCTTGGCCTCGGCCGCTGGGGCCAACGTCCTGACTTTC. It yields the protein CASSLASAAGANVLTF.

The CDR3 reads CASSSGSDEQFF. CDR3 bases: TGTGCCAGCAGCTCCGGAAGCGATGAGCAGTTCTTC. This chain uses TRBV7-6 with TRBJ2-1; no definite D call. V lost 4 bases and J 8 bases, leaving 9 bases between the germline ends. The CDR3 extends over 12 amino acids. Germline V CDR1 and CDR2: SGHVS, FNYEAQ.

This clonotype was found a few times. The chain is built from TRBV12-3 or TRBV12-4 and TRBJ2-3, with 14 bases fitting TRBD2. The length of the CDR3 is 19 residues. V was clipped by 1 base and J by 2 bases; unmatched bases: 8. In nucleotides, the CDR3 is TGTGCCAGCAGTTTAGAACGACTAGCGGGGGGGCCCGACACAGATACGCAGTATTTT. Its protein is CASSLERLAGGPDTDTQYF.

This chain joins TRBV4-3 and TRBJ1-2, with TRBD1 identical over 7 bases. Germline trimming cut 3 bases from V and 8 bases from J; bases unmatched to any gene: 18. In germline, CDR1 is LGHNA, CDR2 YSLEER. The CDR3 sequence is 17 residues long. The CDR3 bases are TGCGCCAGCAGCCAGACGACAGGGAGGGAAGGGAGGGGAGGCTACACCTTC. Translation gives CASSQTTGREGRGGYTF.

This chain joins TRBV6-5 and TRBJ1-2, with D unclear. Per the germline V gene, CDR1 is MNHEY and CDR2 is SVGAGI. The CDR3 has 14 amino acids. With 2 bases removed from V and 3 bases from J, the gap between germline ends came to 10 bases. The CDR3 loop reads CASSYNWADYGYTF. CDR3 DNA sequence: TGTGCCAGCAGTTACAATTGGGCAGACTATGGCTACACCTTC.

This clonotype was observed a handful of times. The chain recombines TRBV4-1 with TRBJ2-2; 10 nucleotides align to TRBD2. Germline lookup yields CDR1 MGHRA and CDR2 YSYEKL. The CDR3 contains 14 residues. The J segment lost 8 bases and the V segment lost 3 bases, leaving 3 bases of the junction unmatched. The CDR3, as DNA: TGCGCCAGCAGCCAGCTAGCGGGGGCTGGGGAGCTGTTTTTT. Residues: CASSQLAGAGELFF.

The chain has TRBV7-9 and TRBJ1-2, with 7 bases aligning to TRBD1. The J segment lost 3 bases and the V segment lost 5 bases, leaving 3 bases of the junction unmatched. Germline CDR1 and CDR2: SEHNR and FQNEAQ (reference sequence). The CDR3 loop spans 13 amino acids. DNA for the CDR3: TGTGCCAGCAGCCAAGACAGGGACTATGGCTACACCTTC. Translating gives CASSQDRDYGYTF. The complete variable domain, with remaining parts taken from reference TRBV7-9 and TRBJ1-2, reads DTGVSQNPRHKITKRGQNVTFRCDPISEHNRLYWYRQTLGQGPEFLTYFQNEAQLEKSRLLSDRFSAERPKGSFSTLEIQRTEQGDSAMYLCASSQDRDYGYTFGSGTRLTVV.

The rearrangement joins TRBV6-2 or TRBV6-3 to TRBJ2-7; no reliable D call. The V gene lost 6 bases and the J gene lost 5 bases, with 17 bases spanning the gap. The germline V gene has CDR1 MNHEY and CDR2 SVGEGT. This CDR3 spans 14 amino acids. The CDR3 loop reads CASSPYRTLNEQYV. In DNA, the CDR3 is TGTGCCAGCAGCCCTTACAGAACCTTGAACGAGCAGTACGTC.

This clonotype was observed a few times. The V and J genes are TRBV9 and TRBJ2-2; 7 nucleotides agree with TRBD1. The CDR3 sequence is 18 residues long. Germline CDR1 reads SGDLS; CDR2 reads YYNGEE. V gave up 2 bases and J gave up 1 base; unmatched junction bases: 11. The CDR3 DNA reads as TGTGCCAGCAGCGTCCCAAAGGAAGGGGGCCAGAACACCGGGGAGCTGTTTTTT. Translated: CASSVPKEGGQNTGELFF. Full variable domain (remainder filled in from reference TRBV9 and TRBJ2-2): DSGVTQTPKHLITATGQRVTLRCSPRSGDLSVYWYQQSLDQGLQFLIQYYNGEERAKGNILERFSAQQFPDLHSELNLSSLELGDSALYFCASSVPKEGGQNTGELFFGEGSRLTVL.

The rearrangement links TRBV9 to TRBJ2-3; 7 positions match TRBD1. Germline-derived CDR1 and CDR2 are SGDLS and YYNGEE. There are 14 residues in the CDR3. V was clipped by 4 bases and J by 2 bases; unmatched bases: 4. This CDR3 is CASSRDSHTDTQYF. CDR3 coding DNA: TGTGCCAGCAGCAGGGACAGTCACACAGATACGCAGTATTTT.

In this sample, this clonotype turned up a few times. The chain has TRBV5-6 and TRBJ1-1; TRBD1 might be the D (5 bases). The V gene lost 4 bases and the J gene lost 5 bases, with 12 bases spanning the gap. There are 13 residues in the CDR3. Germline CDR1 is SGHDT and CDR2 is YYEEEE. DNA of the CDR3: TGTGCCAGCAGCGGGATGACAGATACTGAAGCTTTCTTT. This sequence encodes CASSGMTDTEAFF.

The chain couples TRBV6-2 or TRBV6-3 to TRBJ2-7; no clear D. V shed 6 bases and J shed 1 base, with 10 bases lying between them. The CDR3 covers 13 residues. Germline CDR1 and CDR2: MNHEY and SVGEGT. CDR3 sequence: CASRSSQSYEQYV. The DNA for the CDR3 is TGTGCCAGCAGATCATCCCAGTCCTACGAGCAGTACGTC.

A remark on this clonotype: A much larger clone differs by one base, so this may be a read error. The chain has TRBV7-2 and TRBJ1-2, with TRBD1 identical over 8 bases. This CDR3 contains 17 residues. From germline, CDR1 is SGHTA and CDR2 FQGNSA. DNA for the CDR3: TGTGCCAGCAGCCTCGAAGCGGGACAGGTTACTAACTATAGCTACACCTTC. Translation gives CASSLEAGQVTNYSYTF.

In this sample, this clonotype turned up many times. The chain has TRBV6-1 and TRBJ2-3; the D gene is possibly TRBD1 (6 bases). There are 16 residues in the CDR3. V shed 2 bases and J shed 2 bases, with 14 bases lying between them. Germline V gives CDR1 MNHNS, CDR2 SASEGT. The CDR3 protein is CASSERADSYTDTQYF. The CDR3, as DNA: TGTGCCAGCAGTGAAAGGGCGGACAGTTACACAGATACGCAGTATTTT.

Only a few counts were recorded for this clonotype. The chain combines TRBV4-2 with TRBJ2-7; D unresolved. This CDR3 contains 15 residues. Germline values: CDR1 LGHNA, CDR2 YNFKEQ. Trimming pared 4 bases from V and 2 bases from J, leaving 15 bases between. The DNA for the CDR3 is TGTGCCAGCAGCCCTATCCCAAGGGCTACCTACGAGCAGTACTTC. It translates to CASSPIPRATYEQYF.

DNA of the CDR3: TGTGCCAGCAGCTTAAACTACCCCTCAACCTCGGGTGAGCAGTTCTTC. It yields the protein CASSLNYPSTSGEQFF. V and J are TRBV7-3 and TRBJ2-1; D is unresolved. Trimming pared 1 base from V and 9 bases from J, leaving 19 bases between. The length of the CDR3 is 16 residues. Germline CDR1 is SGHTA and CDR2 is FQGTGA.

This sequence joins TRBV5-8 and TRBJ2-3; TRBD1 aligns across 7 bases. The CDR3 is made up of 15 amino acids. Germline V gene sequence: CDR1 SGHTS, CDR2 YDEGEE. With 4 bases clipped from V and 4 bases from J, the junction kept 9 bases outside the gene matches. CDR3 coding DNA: TGTGCCAGCAGCCTGAGACAGGGAATAGCAGATACGCAGTATTTT. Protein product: CASSLRQGIADTQYF.

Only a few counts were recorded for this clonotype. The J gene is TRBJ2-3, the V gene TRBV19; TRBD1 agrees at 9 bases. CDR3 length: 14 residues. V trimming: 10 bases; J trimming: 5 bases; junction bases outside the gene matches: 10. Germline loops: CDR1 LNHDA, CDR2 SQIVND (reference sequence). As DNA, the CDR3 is TGTGCCACGAGGGACAGGGAAAGGGGAGATACGCAGTATTTT. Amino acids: CATRDRERGDTQYF.